This T cell receptor (beta chain) appears in the sequencing data of a study of cytomegalovirus exposure and HLA in healthy donors. CDR1 is MNHNS, CDR2 SASEGT, per germline. CDR3 length equals 14 residues. The ends lost 4 bases at V and 5 bases at J; junction bases unmatched: 3. A remark on this clone: Antigen specificity is unknown.

Use of 60 Vbeta and 13 Jbeta primers characterized the PCR. Here immunoSEQ multiplex PCR was the method, and the copy in TCRdb shows in-frame clones only, minus some. The sample contains some 130,000 clones, about 81% of which appear only once. Study findings and constraints: There were a few CMV-associated chains whose specificity for CMV antigens was confirmed in vitro. Analyses of presence/absence relied on an assumption of roughly uniform sequencing depth across donors.

The receptor was derived from a man aged 30 to 45 in good health and CMV-seronegative. The chain uses TRBV6-1 and TRBJ2-2; 8 positions match TRBD2. The sequenced sample consisted of PBMCs. The CDR3 loop reads CASSASGQTGELFF. The CDR3 DNA reads TGTGCCAGCAGTGCTAGCGGGCAAACCGGGGAGCTGTTTTTT.